These 18 T cell receptor beta chains were sequenced from one sample in a study of identical twins. TCRdb re-derived calls from the 5' RACE reads in MiXCR, one entry per CDR3 protein. The table lists about 460,000 distinct CDR3 sequences, approximately 15% of them singletons. The same data also contributed to another study, on yellow fever vaccine responses in identical twins.

Sequences were obtained from CD4+ T cells sorted from blood. All receptors derive from a woman aged 18-29 years in good health.

The rearrangement links TRBV29-1 to TRBJ2-3; tentative D call: TRBD2 (5 bases). Germline assignment: CDR1 SQVTM and CDR2 ANQGSEA. The CDR3 consists of 14 residues. V shed 5 bases and J shed 0 bases, with 12 bases lying between them. The CDR3 DNA sequence: TGCAGCGTTCAAGGGAGTACTAGCACAGATACGCAGTATTTT. Translating gives CSVQGSTSTDTQYF.

As for this clonotype: At one of its ends the junction is not consistent with the germline gene, which may arise from a read error. This chain uses TRBV19 with TRBJ2-5; no reliable D call. Germline V gives CDR1 LNHDA, CDR2 SQIVND (reference sequence). The CDR3 loop spans 13 amino acids. The CDR3 spells CASSIGIQESQYF. CDR3 coding DNA: TGTGCCAGTAGTATCGGTATTCAAGAGTCCCAGTACTTC.

This clonotype was recorded many times. The chain carries TRBV5-1 and TRBJ2-5; unclear D gene. The CDR3 has 14 residues. Germline CDR1 reads SGHRS; CDR2 reads YFSETQ. The ends were cut back, 1 base at V and 0 bases at J, with 7 bases in the middle. The CDR3 coding sequence is TGCGCCAGCAGCTTGTTAACGGACCAAGAGACCCAGTACTTC. Its protein product is CASSLLTDQETQYF.

This clonotype occurred a few times. This chain joins TRBV5-7 and TRBJ2-1, with 9 bases that match TRBD2. TRBV5-7 is designated an ORF whose function remains uncertain. The CDR3 is 16 amino acids. V shed 4 bases, J shed 2 bases, and the junction held 7 bases outside the gene matches. CDR3 DNA: TGTGCCAGCAGCCTTGATAGCGGGAGCACCTACAATGAGCAGTTCTTC. Translated, it gives CASSLDSGSTYNEQFF.

The rearrangement joins TRBV5-6 to TRBJ2-3; 10 bases map to TRBD2. The ends lost 4 bases at V and 3 bases at J; junction bases unmatched: 5. Germline V gene sequence: CDR1 SGHDT, CDR2 YYEEEE. The CDR3 extends over 15 amino acids. The CDR3 DNA reads TGTGCCAGCAGCGCTACTAGCGGGACTACAGATACGCAGTATTTT. Translating gives CASSATSGTTDTQYF.

This clonotype was found many times. The gene calls are TRBV28 and TRBJ2-5; no firm D call. Trimming took 5 bases from V and 2 from J, leaving 9 bases between them. This CDR3 region has 13 residues. Germline CDR1 reads MDHEN; CDR2 reads SYDVKM. The CDR3 sequence is CASSQLGQETQYF. CDR3 coding DNA: TGTGCCAGCAGTCAGCTAGGACAAGAGACCCAGTACTTC.

This clonotype was seen more than once but under ten times. This chain joins TRBV4-1 and TRBJ2-1, with unresolved D. This CDR3 is built from 12 residues. V lost 1 base, J lost 8 bases, and 6 bases lay in between. The germline V gene encodes CDR1 MGHRA and CDR2 YSYEKL. In DNA form, the CDR3 reads TGCGCCAGCAGCCAAGGAAATTATGAGCAGTTCTTC. Residues: CASSQGNYEQFF.

This clonotype was seen more than once but under ten times. The chain carries TRBV7-9 and TRBJ1-1; D unresolved. Germline values: CDR1 SEHNR, CDR2 FQNEAQ (reference sequence). V was shortened by 4 bases and J by 3 bases, with 12 bases between the two germline ends. The CDR3 is 14 residues long. The CDR3 nucleotides read TGTGCCAGCAGCTCCTCGAACTACGACACTGAAGCTTTCTTT. Protein sequence: CASSSSNYDTEAFF.

The rearrangement links TRBV21-1 to TRBJ1-2; no DNA check was done on the table's D call, TRBD1. TRBV21-1 is shown as a pseudogene. CDR3 length: 12 residues. CDR3 amino acids: CASSKVGAGYTF. As DNA, the CDR3 is TGTGCCAGCAGCAAAGTGGGGGCTGGCTACACCTTC.

This clonotype was seen only a few times. V is TRBV12-3 or TRBV12-4 and J is TRBJ2-2, with 10 bases fitting TRBD2. V was clipped by 4 bases and J by 5 bases; unmatched bases: 7. CDR3 length: 16 residues. The CDR3 sequence is CASSSSGRAHTGELFF. CDR3 nucleotides: TGTGCCAGCAGTTCAAGCGGGAGGGCCCATACCGGGGAGCTGTTTTTT.

The gene calls are TRBV6-2 or TRBV6-3 and TRBJ2-7; 10 nucleotides match TRBD2. V gave up 2 bases and J gave up 2 bases; unmatched junction bases: 27. The CDR3 sequence is 23 residues long. The germline CDR1 and CDR2 sequences are MNHEY and SVGEGT. This chain's CDR3 is CASSYQQLKQGPSGSLETYEQYF. Here the CDR3 DNA reads TGTGCCAGCAGTTACCAACAGCTGAAACAGGGTCCTAGCGGGAGTTTGGAGACCTACGAGCAGTACTTC.

Only a few counts were recorded for this clonotype. This chain links TRBV28 with TRBJ2-7; 8 bases fit TRBD1. The CDR3 is 15 amino acids. Germline V gene data show CDR1 as MDHEN and CDR2 as SYDVKM. J gave up 6 bases and V 6 bases, and 13 bases lay outside the gene matches. The CDR3, as DNA: TGTGCCAGCAGCGCCTTGGGACAGGCGCTGGTCGAGCAGTACTTC. Its translation is CASSALGQALVEQYF.

In this sample, this clonotype turned up a few times. The V call is TRBV24-1, the J call TRBJ2-2; D might be TRBD1 (6 bases). CDR3 length: 14 residues. Per germline, CDR1 KGHDR and CDR2 SFDVKD. Trimming took 2 bases from V and 5 from J, leaving 8 bases between them. This chain's CDR3 is CATSDYTGTGELFF. The CDR3 nucleotides read TGTGCCACCAGTGATTATACAGGGACCGGGGAGCTGTTTTTT.

The chain joins TRBV7-6 to TRBJ2-7; 7 bases align to TRBD1. The CDR3 covers 15 residues. CDR1 and CDR2 (germline): SGHVS, FNYEAQ. V lost 5 bases, J lost 3 bases, and 10 bases stayed unmatched. The CDR3 reads CASSLGGGLFYEQYF. DNA for the CDR3: TGTGCCAGCAGCCTAGGGGGCGGCCTCTTCTACGAGCAGTACTTC.

The table lists this clonotype with many counts. The CDR3 loop reads CASSLRVSGVDEQFF. DNA of the CDR3: TGCGCCAGCAGCTTGAGGGTCTCAGGCGTCGATGAGCAGTTCTTC. The genes are TRBV5-1 and TRBJ2-1; D gene ambiguous. Germline CDR1 is SGHRS and CDR2 is YFSETQ. The CDR3 sequence is 15 residues long. Trimming took 1 base from V and 8 from J, leaving 16 bases between them.

This clonotype was counted a few times. This chain uses TRBV12-3 or TRBV12-4 with TRBJ2-3, with D possibly being TRBD2 (5 bases). V gave up 5 bases and J gave up 2 bases, with 14 bases separating them. The CDR3 runs 15 residues. The CDR3 loop is CASSHRERLTDTQYF. The CDR3 coding sequence is TGTGCCAGCAGTCACCGGGAACGCCTCACAGATACGCAGTATTTT.

This sequence joins TRBV12-3 or TRBV12-4 and TRBJ2-2, with no clear D. The V end lost 6 bases, the J end lost 5 bases, and 7 bases lay between the germline ends. This CDR3 spans 12 amino acids. The DNA of the CDR3 is TGTGCCAGCAGAGTATGGACCGGGGAGCTGTTTTTT. Its protein product is CASRVWTGELFF.

The chain recombines TRBV20-1 with TRBJ2-7; the D gene is possibly TRBD2 (6 bases). Germline V gene data show CDR1 as DFQATT and CDR2 as SNEGSKA (reference sequence). The CDR3 runs 15 residues. Trimming left V 6 bases short and J 4 bases short, with 22 bases between. CDR3: CSAPGLPKGIYEQYF. CDR3 nucleotide sequence: TGCAGTGCCCCAGGACTACCTAAAGGGATATACGAGCAGTACTTC.